The 4 T cell receptor beta chains below all came from one sample that was sequenced in a study of cytomegalovirus exposure and HLA in healthy donors (TCRdb year 2017). Library generation was performed with the immunoSEQ multiplex PCR assay. A mixture of 60 forward primers for TCR Vbeta segments and 13 reverse primers for TCR Jbeta segments was used in the multiplex PCR. The source is immuneACCESS, and TCRdb retained only in-frame sequences with V and J called. Part of the clones is not carried over; for the studies checked, unresolved V genes explain less than half of this, and the remainder is unexplained. In this sample the table shows about 200,000 clones, around 73% of which occur a single time. Of the sample, around 4% falls within the top ten clones. Sequencing was performed on PBMCs. These receptors were obtained from a male donor in good health and CMV-seronegative.

The CDR3 DNA sequence: TGTGCCAGCAGCGGGACAGGGGGCTCTGAGGAGACCCAGTACTTC. Amino acid sequence: CASSGTGGSEETQYF. V and J are TRBV2 and TRBJ2-5, with 12 bases matching TRBD1. The CDR3 extends over 15 amino acids. Germline CDR1 SNHLY, CDR2 FYNNEI. The ends lost 6 bases at V and 5 bases at J; junction bases unmatched: 7.

This chain joins TRBV10-3 and TRBJ1-1; D possibly corresponds to TRBD1 (6 bases). CDR1 is ENHRY, CDR2 SYGVKD, per germline. The CDR3 has 13 amino acids. The ends were cut back, 9 bases at V and 0 bases at J, with 11 bases in the middle. Written as DNA, the CDR3 is TGTGCCATGGCAGGGGCGGTGAACACTGAAGCTTTCTTT. This codes for CAMAGAVNTEAFF.

V gene TRBV5-4 combines with J gene TRBJ2-5, with TRBD1 matching 7 bases. The last part of the DNA fits TRBJ2-7 better; the J call may be wrong. This CDR3 is built from 13 residues. Germline loops: CDR1 SGHNT, CDR2 YYREEE (reference sequence). DNA for the CDR3: TGTGCCAGCAGCTCGTCCGGGACAGTCGAGCAGTACTTC. It yields the protein CASSSSGTVEQYF.

The chain uses TRBV28 and TRBJ1-5; D not certain. V was trimmed by 5 bases and J by 1 base, leaving 9 bases between them. Germline V CDR1 and CDR2: MDHEN, SYDVKM. The CDR3 consists of 14 residues. The CDR3 protein is CASSRTASNQPQHF. The CDR3 coding sequence is TGTGCCAGCAGTCGGACTGCCAGCAATCAGCCCCAGCATTTT.